This T cell receptor (beta chain) was profiled in a study of graft-versus-host responses after intestinal transplantation. Study-wide context: In this cohort, recipients had multivisceral, liver-intestinal, or isolated intestinal transplants. All recipients got anti-thymocyte globulin induction, then tacrolimus and steroids for three to four years.

Findings of the study overall: Peak circulating GvH clone levels were associated with early post-transplant HvG declines.

The data were produced by immunoSEQ multiplex PCR, yet TCRdb's version contains in-frame clones alone and is incomplete. The sample contains about 92,000 clones, about 89% of which appear only once. V lost 5 bases and J 0 bases, leaving 12 bases between the germline ends. CDR3 length equals 14 residues. CDR1 SGHNT and CDR2 YYREEE come from the germline V gene (reference sequence). Note on this clone: Its matching antigen is unknown.

This material consisted of unstimulated CD8+ T cells sorted from spleen or lymph node cells, taken before intestinal transplant. The chain couples TRBV5-4 to TRBJ2-7, with D possibly TRBD1 on 6 matching bases. This sequence was found in a human donor who received an intestinal transplant. The CDR3 sequence is CASRQQGSSYEQYF. The DNA for the CDR3 is TGTGCCAGCAGACAACAGGGAAGCTCCTACGAGCAGTACTTC. Drawing the rest from reference TRBV5-4 and TRBJ2-7, the complete variable domain is ETGVTQSPTHLIKTRGQQVTLRCSSQSGHNTVSWYQQALGQGPQFIFQYYREEENGRGNFPPRFSGLQFPNYSSELNVNALELDDSALYLCASRQQGSSYEQYFGPGTRLTVT.